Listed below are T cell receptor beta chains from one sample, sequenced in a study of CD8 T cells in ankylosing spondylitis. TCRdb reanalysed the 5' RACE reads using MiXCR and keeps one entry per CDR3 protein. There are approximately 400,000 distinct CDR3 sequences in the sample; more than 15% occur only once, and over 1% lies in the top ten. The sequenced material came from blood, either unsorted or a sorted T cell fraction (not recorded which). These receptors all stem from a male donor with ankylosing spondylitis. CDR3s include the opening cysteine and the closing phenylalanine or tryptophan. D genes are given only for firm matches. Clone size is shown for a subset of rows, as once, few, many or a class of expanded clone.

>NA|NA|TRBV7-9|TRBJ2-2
CASSFGRGNTGELFF
TGTGCCAGCAGCTTTGGCAGGGGGAACACCGGGGAGCTGTTTTTT
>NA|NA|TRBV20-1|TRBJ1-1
CSARRQGNTEAFF
TGCAGTGCTCGAAGGCAGGGGAACACTGAAGCTTTCTTT
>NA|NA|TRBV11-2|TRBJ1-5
CASSLAANQPQHF
TGTGCCAGCAGCTTAGCAGCAAATCAGCCCCAGCATTTT
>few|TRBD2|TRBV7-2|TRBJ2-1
CASSQSGTRLPHEQFF
TGTGCCAGCAGTCAATCTGGGACTAGATTGCCCCATGAGCAGTTCTTC
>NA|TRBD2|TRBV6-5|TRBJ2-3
CASSYPAGADTQYF
TGTGCCAGCAGTTACCCAGCGGGGGCAGATACGCAGTATTTT
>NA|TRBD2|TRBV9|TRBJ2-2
CASSAAGGVTGELFF
TGTGCCAGCAGCGCAGCGGGGGGCGTCACCGGGGAGCTGTTTTTT
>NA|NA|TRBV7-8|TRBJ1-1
CASSLHPGAPEAFF
TGTGCCAGCAGCCTGCACCCGGGGGCGCCTGAAGCTTTCTTT
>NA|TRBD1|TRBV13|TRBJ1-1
CASSLNVGTGGPLENTEAFF
TGTGCCAGCAGCTTAAATGTAGGGACAGGGGGCCCCTTAGAGAACACTGAAGCTTTCTTT
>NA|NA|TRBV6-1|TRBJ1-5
CASSERSGARDQPQHF
TGTGCCAGCAGTGAACGTTCAGGGGCGAGAGATCAGCCCCAGCATTTT
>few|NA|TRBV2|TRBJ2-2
CASSEWGPNTGELFF
TGTGCCAGCAGTGAATGGGGCCCGAACACCGGGGAGCTGTTTTTT
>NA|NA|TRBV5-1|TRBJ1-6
CASSWAGTNSPLHF
TGCGCCAGCAGCTGGGCAGGCACAAATTCACCCCTCCACTTT
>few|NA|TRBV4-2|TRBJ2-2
CASSQGEGQDTGELFF
TGTGCCAGCAGCCAAGGGGAGGGACAGGATACCGGGGAGCTGTTTTTT
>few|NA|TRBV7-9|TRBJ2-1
CASSHLGAGPYNEQFF
TGTGCCAGCAGCCACCTCGGAGCCGGCCCCTACAATGAGCAGTTCTTC
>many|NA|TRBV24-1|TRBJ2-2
CATSDPKIDKNTGELFF
TGTGCCACCAGTGATCCTAAGATAGATAAGAACACCGGGGAGCTGTTTTTT
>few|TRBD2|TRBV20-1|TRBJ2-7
CSARGRVPPTHGPSSYEQYF
TGCAGTGCCCGAGGGAGGGTTCCGCCCACTCACGGCCCAAGCTCCTACGAGCAGTACTTC
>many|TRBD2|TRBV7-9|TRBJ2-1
CASSGTSSYNEQFF
TGTGCCAGCTCCGGGACTAGCTCCTACAATGAGCAGTTCTTC
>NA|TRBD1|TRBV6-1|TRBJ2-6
CASSPPRGRGANVLTF
TGTGCCAGCAGTCCACCCAGGGGGCGTGGGGCCAACGTCCTGACTTTC
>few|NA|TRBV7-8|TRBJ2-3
CASSLEVVGSTDTQYF
TGTGCCAGCAGCTTAGAGGTCGTAGGGAGCACAGATACGCAGTATTTT
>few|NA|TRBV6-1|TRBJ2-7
CASHVDRTYEQYF
TGTGCCAGCCACGTAGACAGGACCTACGAGCAGTACTTC
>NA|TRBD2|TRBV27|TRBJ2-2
CASSPTELAGYTGELFF
TGTGCCAGCAGTCCGACCGAACTAGCGGGATACACCGGGGAGCTGTTTTTT
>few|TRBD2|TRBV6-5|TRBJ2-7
CASSYSSGGGLEQYF
TGTGCCAGCAGTTACTCGAGCGGGGGGGGCTTGGAGCAGTACTTC
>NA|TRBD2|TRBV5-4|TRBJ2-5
CARSRGGVGETQYF
TGTGCCAGGAGCCGGGGGGGAGTTGGGGAGACCCAGTACTTC
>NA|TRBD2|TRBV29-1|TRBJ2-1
CSVEAGTNYKQFF
TGCAGCGTTGAAGCCGGGACTAATTACAAGCAGTTCTTC
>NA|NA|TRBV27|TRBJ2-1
CASSNGGSTYNEQFF
TGTGCCAGCAGTAATGGCGGCAGCACTTACAATGAGCAGTTCTTC
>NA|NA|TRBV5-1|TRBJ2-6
CASSVNRVLEPGANVLTF
TGCGCCAGCAGCGTCAACAGGGTACTGGAGCCTGGGGCCAACGTCCTGACTTTC
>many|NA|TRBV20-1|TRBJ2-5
CSANREGTQYF
TGCAGTGCTAACAGGGAAGGGACCCAGTACTTC
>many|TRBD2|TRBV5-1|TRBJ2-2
CASRSASGRSGELFF
TGCGCCAGCAGAAGCGCTAGCGGGAGAAGCGGGGAGCTGTTTTTT
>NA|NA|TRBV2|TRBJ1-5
CASNGQMNNQPQHF
TGTGCCAGCAACGGACAGATGAACAATCAGCCCCAGCATTTT
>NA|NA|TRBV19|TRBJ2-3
CASSIDGTNPGKDTQYF
TGTGCCAGTAGTATAGACGGGACCAATCCCGGGAAAGATACGCAGTATTTT
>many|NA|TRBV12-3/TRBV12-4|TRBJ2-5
CASSLGTQETQYF
TGTGCCAGCTCCCTAGGGACGCAAGAGACCCAGTACTTC
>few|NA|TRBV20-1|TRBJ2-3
CSARAHSLSWYTQYF
TGCAGTGCTAGAGCCCACTCCCTGTCCTGGTATACGCAGTATTTT
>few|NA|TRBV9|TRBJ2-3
CASSVVGLPTGDTQYF
TGTGCCAGCAGCGTAGTGGGTCTCCCCACGGGAGATACGCAGTATTTT
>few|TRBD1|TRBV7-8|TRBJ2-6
CASSLRTGTSGANVLTF
TGTGCCAGCAGCCTGCGGACAGGGACATCTGGGGCCAACGTCCTGACTTTC
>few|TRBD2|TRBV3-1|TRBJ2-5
CASSQLTSGQETQYF
TGTGCCAGCAGCCAATTGACTAGCGGTCAAGAGACCCAGTACTTC
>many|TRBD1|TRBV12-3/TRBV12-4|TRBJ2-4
CASSSTGTGLDSIQYF
TGTGCCAGCAGTTCCACCGGGACAGGCCTTGATAGCATTCAGTACTTC
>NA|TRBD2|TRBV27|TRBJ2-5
CASRTSGGETQYF
TGTGCCAGCAGGACTAGCGGCGGGGAGACCCAGTACTTC
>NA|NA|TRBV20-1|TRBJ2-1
CSAGGGEALEGPMFF
TGCAGTGCTGGTGGGGGCGAGGCTTTAGAGGGGCCCATGTTCTTC
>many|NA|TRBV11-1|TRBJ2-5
CASSSQTASAQETQYF
TGTGCCAGCAGCTCCCAGACGGCTAGCGCTCAAGAGACCCAGTACTTC
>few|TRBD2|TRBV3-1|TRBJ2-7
CASSRSAGGGYEQYF
TGTGCCAGCAGCCGCTCTGCTGGCGGGGGCTACGAGCAGTACTTC
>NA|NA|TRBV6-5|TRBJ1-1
CASSSLSGQPNTEAFF
TGTGCCAGCAGTTCCCTCTCCGGACAGCCGAACACTGAAGCTTTCTTT
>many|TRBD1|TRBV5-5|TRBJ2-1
CASSSEGQGSNEQFF
TGTGCCAGCAGCTCTGAGGGACAGGGTAGTAATGAGCAGTTCTTC
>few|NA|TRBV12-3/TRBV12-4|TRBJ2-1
CASRFLLRGGQFF
TGTGCCAGCAGGTTCCTATTGAGAGGCGGGCAGTTCTTC
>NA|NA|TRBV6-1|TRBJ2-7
CASSKETGTYEQYF
TGTGCCAGCAGCAAAGAGACTGGGACCTACGAGCAGTACTTC
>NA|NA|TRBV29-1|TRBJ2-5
CSAGDQKGETQYF
TGCAGCGCAGGGGATCAAAAGGGAGAGACCCAGTACTTC
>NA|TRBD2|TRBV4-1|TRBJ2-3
CASSSPGRGDTQYF
TGCGCCAGCAGCTCTCCCGGGAGGGGAGATACGCAGTATTTT
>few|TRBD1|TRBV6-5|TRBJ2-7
CASSYLAGGSYEQYF
TGTGCCAGCAGTTATCTTGCAGGGGGCTCCTACGAGCAGTACTTC
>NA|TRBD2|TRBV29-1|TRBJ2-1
CSVEPSGSANEQFF
TGCAGCGTTGAACCTAGCGGGAGCGCTAATGAGCAGTTCTTC
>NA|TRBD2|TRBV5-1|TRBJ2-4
CASSGTSGIKNIQYF
TGCGCCAGCTCTGGGACTAGCGGCATCAAAAACATTCAGTACTTC
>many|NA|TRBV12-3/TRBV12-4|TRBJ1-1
CASSLARGAMNTEAFF
TGTGCCAGCAGTTTAGCCCGGGGAGCTATGAACACTGAAGCTTTCTTT
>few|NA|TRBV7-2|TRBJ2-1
CASSWSYNNEQFF
TGTGCCAGCAGCTGGAGCTATAACAATGAGCAGTTCTTC
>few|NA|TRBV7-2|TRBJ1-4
CASSSHGGVEKLFF
TGTGCCAGCAGCTCCCACGGGGGGGTCGAAAAACTGTTTTTT
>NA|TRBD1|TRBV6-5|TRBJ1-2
CASSLGQQNGYTF
TGTGCCAGCAGTTTGGGACAGCAGAACGGCTACACCTTC
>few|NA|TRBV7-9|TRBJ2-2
CASSLISGQGTGELFF
TGTGCCAGCAGCTTAATTTCGGGGCAGGGCACCGGGGAGCTGTTTTTT
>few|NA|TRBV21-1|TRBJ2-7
CASSKEILDRAYEQYF
TGTGCCAGCAGCAAAGAAATTTTAGACAGGGCCTACGAGCAGTACTTC
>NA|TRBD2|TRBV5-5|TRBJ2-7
CASGQTSGLYEQYF
TGTGCCAGCGGTCAAACTAGCGGCCTCTACGAGCAGTACTTC
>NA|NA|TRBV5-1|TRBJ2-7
CASSFFGLSYEQYF
TGCGCCAGCAGCTTCTTCGGCCTCAGCTACGAGCAGTACTTC
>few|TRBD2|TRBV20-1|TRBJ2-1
CSAHWKRDRGNEQFF
TGCAGTGCTCATTGGAAGCGGGATAGGGGCAATGAGCAGTTCTTC
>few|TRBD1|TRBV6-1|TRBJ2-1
CAGQTGADYNEQFF
TGTGCCGGTCAGACAGGGGCCGATTACAATGAGCAGTTCTTC
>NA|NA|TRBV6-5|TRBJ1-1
CASQRGRTEAFF
TGTGCCAGCCAAAGGGGACGGACTGAAGCTTTCTTT